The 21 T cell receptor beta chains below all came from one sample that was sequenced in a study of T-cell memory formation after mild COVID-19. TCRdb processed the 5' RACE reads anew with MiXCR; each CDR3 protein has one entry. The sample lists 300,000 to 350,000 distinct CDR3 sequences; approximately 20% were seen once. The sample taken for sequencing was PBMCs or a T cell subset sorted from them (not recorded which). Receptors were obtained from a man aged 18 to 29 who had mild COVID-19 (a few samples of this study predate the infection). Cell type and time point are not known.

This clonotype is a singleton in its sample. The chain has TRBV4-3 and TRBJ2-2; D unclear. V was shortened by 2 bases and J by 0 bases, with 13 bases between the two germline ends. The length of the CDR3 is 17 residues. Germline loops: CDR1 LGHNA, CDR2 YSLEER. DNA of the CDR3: TGCGCCAGCAGCCAAAGTCTAGGGTACGCGAACACCGGGGAGCTGTTTTTT. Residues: CASSQSLGYANTGELFF.

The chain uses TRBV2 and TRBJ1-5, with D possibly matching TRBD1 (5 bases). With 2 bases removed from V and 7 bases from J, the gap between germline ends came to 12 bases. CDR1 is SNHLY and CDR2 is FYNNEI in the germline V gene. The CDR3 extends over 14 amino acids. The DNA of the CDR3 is TGTGCCAGCAGTGAATGGGGGATTGAACAGCCCCAGCATTTT. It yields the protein CASSEWGIEQPQHF.

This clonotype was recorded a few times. The CDR3 is CASSLGGSIAKNIQYF. DNA for the CDR3: TGTGCCAGCAGCTTGGGGGGAAGTATAGCCAAAAACATTCAGTACTTC. The chain joins TRBV5-6 to TRBJ2-4; D gene ambiguous. Germline V gene data show CDR1 as SGHDT and CDR2 as YYEEEE. CDR3 size: 16 residues. V was trimmed by 0 bases and J by 0 bases, leaving 10 bases between them.

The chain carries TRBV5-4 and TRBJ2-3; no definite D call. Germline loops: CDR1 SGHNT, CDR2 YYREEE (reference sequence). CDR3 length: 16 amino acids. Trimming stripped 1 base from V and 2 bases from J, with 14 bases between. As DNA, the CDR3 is TGTGCCAGCAGCTTGTTTGTAGGCCCACACACAGATACGCAGTATTTT. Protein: CASSLFVGPHTDTQYF. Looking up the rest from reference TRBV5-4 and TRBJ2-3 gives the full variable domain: ETGVTQSPTHLIKTRGQQVTLRCSSQSGHNTVSWYQQALGQGPQFIFQYYREEENGRGNFPPRFSGLQFPNYSSELNVNALELDDSALYLCASSLFVGPHTDTQYFGPGTRLTVL.

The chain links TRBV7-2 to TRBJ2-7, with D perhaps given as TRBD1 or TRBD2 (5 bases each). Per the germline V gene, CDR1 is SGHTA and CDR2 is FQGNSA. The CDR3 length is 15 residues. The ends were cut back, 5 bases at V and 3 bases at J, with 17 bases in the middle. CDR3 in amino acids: CASSPWDGGLYEQYF. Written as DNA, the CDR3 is TGTGCCAGCAGCCCATGGGACGGCGGACTCTACGAGCAGTACTTC.

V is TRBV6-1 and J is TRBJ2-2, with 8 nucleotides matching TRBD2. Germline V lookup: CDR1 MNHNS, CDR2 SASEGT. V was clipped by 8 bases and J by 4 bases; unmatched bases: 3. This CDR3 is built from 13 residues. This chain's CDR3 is CASRGGTTGELFF. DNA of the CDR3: TGTGCCAGCCGGGGGGGGACCACCGGGGAGCTGTTTTTT.

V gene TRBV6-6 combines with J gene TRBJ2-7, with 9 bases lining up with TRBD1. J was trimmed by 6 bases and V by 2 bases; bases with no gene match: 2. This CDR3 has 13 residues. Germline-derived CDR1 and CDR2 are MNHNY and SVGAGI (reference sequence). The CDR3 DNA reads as TGTGCCAGCAGTTACGGGACAGGGAGCGAGCAGTACTTC. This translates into CASSYGTGSEQYF.

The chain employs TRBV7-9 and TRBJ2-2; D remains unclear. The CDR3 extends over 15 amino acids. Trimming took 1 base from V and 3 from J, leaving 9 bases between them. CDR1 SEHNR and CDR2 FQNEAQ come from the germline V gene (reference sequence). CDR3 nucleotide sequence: TGTGCCAGCAGCTTAGTCCGCGCGGACACCGGGGAGCTGTTTTTT. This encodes CASSLVRADTGELFF.

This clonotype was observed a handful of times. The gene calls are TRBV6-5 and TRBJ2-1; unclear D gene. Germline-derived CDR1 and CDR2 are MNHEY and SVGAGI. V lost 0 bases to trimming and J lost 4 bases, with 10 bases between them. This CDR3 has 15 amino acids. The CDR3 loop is CASSYSMALYNEQFF. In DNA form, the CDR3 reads TGTGCCAGCAGTTACTCGATGGCACTATACAATGAGCAGTTCTTC.

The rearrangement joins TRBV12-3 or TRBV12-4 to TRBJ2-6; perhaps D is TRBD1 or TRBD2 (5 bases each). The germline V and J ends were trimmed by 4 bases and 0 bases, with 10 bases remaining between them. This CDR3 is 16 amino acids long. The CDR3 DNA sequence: TGTGCCAGCAGTTGGGGACGGCACTCTGGGGCCAACGTCCTGACTTTC. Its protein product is CASSWGRHSGANVLTF.

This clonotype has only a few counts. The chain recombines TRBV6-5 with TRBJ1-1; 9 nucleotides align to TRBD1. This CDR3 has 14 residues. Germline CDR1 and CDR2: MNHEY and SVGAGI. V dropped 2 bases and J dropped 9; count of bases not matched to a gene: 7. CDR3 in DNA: TGTGCCAGCAGTTACGTCCCGGGACAGGGAAAAGCTTTCTTT. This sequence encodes CASSYVPGQGKAFF.

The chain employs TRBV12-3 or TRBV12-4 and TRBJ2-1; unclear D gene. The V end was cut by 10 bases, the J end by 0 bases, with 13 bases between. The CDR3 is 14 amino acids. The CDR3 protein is CATTGGFSYNEQFF. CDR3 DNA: TGTGCCACCACCGGTGGGTTCTCCTACAATGAGCAGTTCTTC.

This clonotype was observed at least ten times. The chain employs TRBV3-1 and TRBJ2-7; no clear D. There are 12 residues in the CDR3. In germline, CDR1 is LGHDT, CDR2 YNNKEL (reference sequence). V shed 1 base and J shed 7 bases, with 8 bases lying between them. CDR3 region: CASSQAAQEQYF. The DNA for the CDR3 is TGTGCCAGCAGCCAAGCCGCCCAGGAGCAGTACTTC.

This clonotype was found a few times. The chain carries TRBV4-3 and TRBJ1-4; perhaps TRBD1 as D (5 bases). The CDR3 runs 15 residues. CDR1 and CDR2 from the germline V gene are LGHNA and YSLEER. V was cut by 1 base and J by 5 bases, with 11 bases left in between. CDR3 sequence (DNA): TGCGCCAGCAGCCAAGGGGGCTTTGGAAATGAAAAACTGTTTTTT. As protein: CASSQGGFGNEKLFF.

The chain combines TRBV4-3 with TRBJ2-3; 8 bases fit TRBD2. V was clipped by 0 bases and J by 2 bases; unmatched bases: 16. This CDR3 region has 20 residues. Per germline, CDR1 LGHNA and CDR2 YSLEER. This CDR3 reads CASSQDRFGAGETLTDTQYF. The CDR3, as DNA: TGCGCCAGCAGCCAAGATAGGTTTGGAGCGGGGGAAACCCTCACAGATACGCAGTATTTT.

The CDR3 DNA sequence: TGCGCCAGCAGCTTTTTACCCGTGGGCCGCGCCGGGGCCAACGTCCTGACTTTC. Its translation: CASSFLPVGRAGANVLTF. The chain employs TRBV5-1 and TRBJ2-6; D not certain. CDR1 and CDR2 from the germline V gene are SGHRS and YFSETQ. Trimming left V 2 bases short and J 4 bases short, with 19 bases between. CDR3 length: 18 amino acids.

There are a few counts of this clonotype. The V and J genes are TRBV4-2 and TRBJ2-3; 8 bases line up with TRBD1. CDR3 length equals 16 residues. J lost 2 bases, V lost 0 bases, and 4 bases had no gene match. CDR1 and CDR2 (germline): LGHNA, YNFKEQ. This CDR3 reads CASSQDPGQDTDTQYF. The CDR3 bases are TGTGCCAGCAGCCAAGATCCGGGACAGGACACAGATACGCAGTATTTT.

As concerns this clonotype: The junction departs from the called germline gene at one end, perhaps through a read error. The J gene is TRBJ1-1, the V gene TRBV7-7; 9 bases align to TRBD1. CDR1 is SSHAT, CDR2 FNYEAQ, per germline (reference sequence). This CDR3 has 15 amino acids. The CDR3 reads CASSPPGTGIGEAFF. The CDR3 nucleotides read TGTGCTAGCAGCCCCCCGGGGACAGGGATTGGTGAAGCTTTCTTT. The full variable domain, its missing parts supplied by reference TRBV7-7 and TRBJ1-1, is GAGVSQSPRYKVTKRGQDVTLRCDPISSHATLYWYQQALGQGPEFLTYFNYEAQPDKSGLPSDRFSAERPEGSISTLTIQRTEQRDSAMYRCASSPPGTGIGEAFFGQGTRLTVV.

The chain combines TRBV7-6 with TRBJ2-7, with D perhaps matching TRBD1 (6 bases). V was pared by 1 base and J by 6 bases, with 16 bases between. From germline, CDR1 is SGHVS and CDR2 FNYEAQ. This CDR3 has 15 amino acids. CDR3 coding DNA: TGTGCCAGCAGCTTAGACAGGGAAGGCCTCGCCGAGCAGTACTTC. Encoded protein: CASSLDREGLAEQYF.

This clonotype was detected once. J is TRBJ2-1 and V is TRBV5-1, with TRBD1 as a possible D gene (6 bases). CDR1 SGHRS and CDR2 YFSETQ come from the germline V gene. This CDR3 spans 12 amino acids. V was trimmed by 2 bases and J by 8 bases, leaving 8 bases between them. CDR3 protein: CASSFAGDEQFF. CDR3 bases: TGCGCCAGCAGCTTTGCAGGGGATGAGCAGTTCTTC.

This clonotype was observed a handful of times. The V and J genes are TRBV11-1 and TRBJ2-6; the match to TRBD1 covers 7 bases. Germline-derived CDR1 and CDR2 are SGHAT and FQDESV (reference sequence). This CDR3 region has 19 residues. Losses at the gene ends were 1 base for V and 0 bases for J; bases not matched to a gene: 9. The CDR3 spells CASSLDRDSHFSGANVLTF. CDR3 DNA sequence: TGTGCCAGCAGCTTAGACCGGGACAGCCACTTCTCTGGGGCCAACGTCCTGACTTTC.